The clone carrying this T cell receptor beta chain was seen a handful of times. Its specificity is unknown. One entry per CDR3 protein results from TCRdb running MiXCR on the RACE reads. The sample consists of some 400,000 distinct CDR3 sequences, approximately 5% of them appearing once. This entry belongs to a study of human T cells and chemical hapten exposure. Whole-study context: A patient group, mainly female, showed alopecia areata, totalis or universalis.

Time point noted: patch test 1, 2 weeks after DPC sensitization. As to treatment: therapeutic diphenylcyclopropenone sensitization with weekly scalp DPC. CDR1 and CDR2 from the germline V gene are DFQATT and SNEGSKA (reference sequence). There are 13 residues in the CDR3. Notes on the study in general: Patch test score was positively correlated with the counts of TCRs that had expanded at PT1.

The J gene is TRBJ2-1, the V gene TRBV20-1, with D hard to call. This sequence originates from a woman aged 45 to 65 with alopecia areata. Some clones in this sample may be carry-over from other donors' samples. The sequenced sample was whole blood, obtained in connection with sensitization to the hapten diphenylcyclopropenone (DPC). The CDR3 region is CGSGDLVRNEQFF. The CDR3 DNA reads TGCGGATCGGGCGACCTGGTAAGAAATGAGCAGTTCTTC.